The clone carrying this T cell receptor (beta chain) has just a few counts. This sample is part of a study of blood T cells in healthy people across ages. Every participating donor contributed around 9.5 milliliters of peripheral blood through a draw. Sample-barcoded 5' priming and a J-beta primer mix drove a second PCR of roughly 7 to 11 cycles. Via MiXCR, TCRdb re-called the 5' RACE reads, giving one row per CDR3 protein. Of 850,000 to 950,000 distinct CDR3 sequences listed, less than 35% are singletons. This CDR3 has 16 amino acids. V trimming: 4 bases; J trimming: 0 bases; junction bases outside the gene matches: 7. CDR1 SEHNR and CDR2 FQNEAQ come from the germline V gene (reference sequence).

This TCR came from a woman aged 80 or older in good health. The chain joins TRBV7-9 to TRBJ2-3, with 7 bases identical to TRBD2. The sequencing input was blood. CDR3 coding DNA: TGTGCCAGCAGCTCTCAAGCGGGGCTTAGCACAGATACGCAGTATTTT. This translates into CASSSQAGLSTDTQYF.